This TCR beta chain was documented in a study of breast tumors, draining lymph nodes, adjacent tissues. TCRdb re-derived calls from the multiplex PCR reads in MiXCR, one entry per CDR3 protein. This sample has 14,000 to 15,000 distinct CDR3 sequences, with around 47% found just once. Germline V lookup: CDR1 SGHVS, CDR2 FQNEAQ. V lost 0 bases and J lost 4; bases outside the gene matches: 10. The CDR3 is made up of 18 amino acids. This clonotype occurred many times. Its matching antigen is unknown. Study conclusions and caveats: Compared with lymph nodes, tumors were less diverse; compared with nontumor tissue, more. That most tumor T cells come from lymph nodes remained unproven.

The sequencing sample was made of tumor-adjacent breast tissue. This sequence originates from a female donor with breast cancer. Some clones in this sample may be carry-over from other donors' samples. The rearrangement joins TRBV7-8 to TRBJ2-1, with TRBD1 matching over 9 bases. As DNA, the CDR3 is TGTGCCAGCAGCTTAGCAAGGGGGGGGACAGGGATGTACAATGAGCAGTTCTTC. Translation: CASSLARGGTGMYNEQFF.